The next 10 T cell receptor beta chains were all read from a single sample in a study of blood T cell repertoires in COVID-19. Sequencing used immunoSEQ multiplex PCR; TCRdb keeps in-frame clones, though not all of them. The sample contains around 150,000 clones, roughly 80% of which appear only once. Sequenced sample: peripheral blood. Receptor source: an elderly woman with acute or convalescent COVID-19.

V is TRBV28 and J is TRBJ2-3; D call uncertain. CDR1 and CDR2 from the germline V gene are MDHEN and SYDVKM. V lost 8 bases and J lost 5, with 11 bases in between. This CDR3 comprises 12 residues. CDR3: CASWSFGDTQYF. The CDR3 nucleotides read TGTGCCAGCTGGAGTTTCGGAGATACGCAGTATTTT.

This clone was observed a single time. The V gene is TRBV11-2, the J gene TRBJ2-2; 7 positions agree with TRBD1. CDR1 and CDR2 from the germline V gene are SGHAT and FQNNGV. The ends lost 1 base at V and 1 base at J; junction bases unmatched: 6. The CDR3 covers 17 residues. The CDR3 reads CASSLGETGWNTGELFF. The CDR3 DNA is TGTGCCAGCAGCTTAGGCGAGACAGGGTGGAACACCGGGGAGCTGTTTTTT.

The gene calls are TRBV19 and TRBJ1-1; no definite D call. The CDR3 has 16 amino acids. Germline CDR1 reads LNHDA; CDR2 reads SQIVND (reference sequence). The V end was cut by 3 bases, the J end by 1 base, with 15 bases between. Here the CDR3 reads CASSIPSQVSNTEAFF. In DNA form, the CDR3 reads TGTGCCAGTAGTATTCCTTCCCAGGTATCGAACACTGAAGCTTTCTTT.

This clone was seen only once. DNA for the CDR3: TGTGCCAGCAGTGATTCAGGGTATGGCTACACCTTC. This sequence encodes CASSDSGYGYTF. The chain couples TRBV12-3 or TRBV12-4 to TRBJ1-2; perhaps TRBD1 as D (5 bases). The CDR3 runs to 12 residues. Deletions cut 5 bases from V and 5 bases from J, with 9 bases between.

The chain combines TRBV24-1 with TRBJ2-7; D uncertain. This CDR3 has 12 residues. The V gene lost 9 bases and the J gene lost 3 bases, with 11 bases spanning the gap. Per the germline V gene, CDR1 is KGHDR and CDR2 is SFDVKD. The CDR3 nucleotides read TGTGCCACCCGCTTCAGGCGCTACGAGCAGTACTTC. Protein product: CATRFRRYEQYF.

J is TRBJ2-1 and V is TRBV9, with a weak D call TRBD2 (5 bases). There are 14 residues in the CDR3. Germline loops: CDR1 SGDLS, CDR2 YYNGEE. With 6 bases removed from V and 4 bases from J, the gap between germline ends came to 14 bases. This CDR3 reads CASKPGNAYNEQFF. In nucleotides, the CDR3 is TGTGCCAGCAAGCCCGGGAATGCTTACAATGAGCAGTTCTTC.

The chain recombines TRBV24-1 with TRBJ2-2; D gene ambiguous. The germline CDR1 and CDR2 sequences are KGHDR and SFDVKD. The V gene lost 2 bases and the J gene lost 4 bases, with 4 bases spanning the gap. This CDR3 region has 13 residues. The CDR3 here is CATSDSPTGELFF. In DNA form, the CDR3 reads TGTGCCACCAGTGATTCTCCCACCGGGGAGCTGTTTTTT.

This clone came up once. The chain has TRBV16 and TRBJ2-2; TRBD1 agrees at 10 bases. Germline V gives CDR1 KGHSY, CDR2 FQNENV. V lost 4 bases and J lost 4; bases outside the gene matches: 9. The CDR3 has 17 residues. The CDR3 protein is CASSPPGTGDITGELFF. In nucleotides, the CDR3 is TGTGCCAGCAGCCCCCCGGGGACAGGGGACATCACCGGGGAGCTGTTTTTT.

The chain is built from TRBV2 and TRBJ1-1, with 9 bases that match TRBD1. Germline V gene lookup returns CDR1 SNHLY and CDR2 FYNNEI. The length of the CDR3 is 13 residues. V dropped 6 bases and J dropped 5; count of bases not matched to a gene: 4. The CDR3 DNA reads as TGTGCCAGCAGCGGGACAGGGATGACTGAAGCTTTCTTT. It encodes CASSGTGMTEAFF.

The rearrangement links TRBV4-2 to TRBJ2-7, with 9 nucleotides matching TRBD2. Germline CDR1 is LGHNA and CDR2 is YNFKEQ. There are 15 residues in the CDR3. V gave up 7 bases and J gave up 0 bases; unmatched junction bases: 7. CDR3 loop: CASTPLAGSSYEQYF. CDR3 coding DNA: TGTGCCAGCACCCCGCTAGCGGGGAGCTCCTACGAGCAGTACTTC.